These 23 T cell receptor beta chains were sequenced from one sample in a study of cytomegalovirus exposure and HLA in healthy donors. Primers: 60 Vbeta forward and 13 Jbeta reverse. Produced via immunoSEQ multiplex PCR; TCRdb's table is partial and in-frame only. Of approximately 170,000 clones in the sample, less than 80% were seen once. The sample was PBMCs. These receptors were taken from a man aged 35-49 years in good health and CMV-seronegative.

With regard to this clone: This specimen includes other DNA sequences encoding the same CDR3. V and J are TRBV5-1 and TRBJ2-2; D is undetermined. CDR1 SGHRS and CDR2 YFSETQ come from the germline V gene. The CDR3 runs to 15 residues. Trimming removed 0 bases from V and 0 bases from J, with 6 bases in between. CDR3: CASSLDTTNTGELFF. CDR3 in DNA: TGCGCCAGCAGCTTGGACACCACGAACACCGGGGAGCTGTTTTTT.

The genes are TRBV29-1 and TRBJ2-5, with TRBD1 as a possible D gene (6 bases). Deletions cut 4 bases from V and 4 bases from J, with 13 bases between. CDR1 is SQVTM and CDR2 is ANQGSEA in the germline V gene. The CDR3 is 13 residues long. CDR3 nucleotide sequence: TGCAGCGTTGGAATGGGGGCAGTAGAGACCCAGTACTTC. It encodes CSVGMGAVETQYF.

The genes are TRBV6-5 and TRBJ2-7, with a possible D match to TRBD1 (5 bases). The CDR3 has 13 amino acids. V was clipped by 6 bases and J by 2 bases, with 11 bases between them. Germline loops: CDR1 MNHEY, CDR2 SVGAGI. CDR3 in amino acids: CASSTRETYEQYF. The CDR3 coding sequence is TGTGCCAGCAGCACCAGGGAAACCTACGAGCAGTACTTC.

The CDR3: CASSLGGQGLGGYTF. The CDR3 DNA reads as TGTGCCAGCAGCTTGGGGGGACAGGGATTAGGTGGCTACACCTTC. This chain uses TRBV5-4 with TRBJ1-2, with 9 bases fitting TRBD1. The CDR3 totals 15 residues. The V segment lost 0 bases and the J segment 7 bases; nucleotides outside the gene matches: 7. CDR1 and CDR2 (germline): SGHNT, YYREEE (reference sequence). The full variable domain, rest sourced from reference TRBV5-4 and TRBJ1-2, is ETGVTQSPTHLIKTRGQQVTLRCSSQSGHNTVSWYQQALGQGPQFIFQYYREEENGRGNFPPRFSGLQFPNYSSELNVNALELDDSALYLCASSLGGQGLGGYTFGSGTRLTVV.

This chain connects TRBV5-4 to TRBJ2-5; a weak D match, TRBD2 (6 bases). The length of the CDR3 is 16 residues. CDR1 is SGHNT and CDR2 is YYREEE in the germline V gene (reference sequence). V dropped 0 bases and J dropped 5 bases, with 17 bases sitting between them. As DNA, the CDR3 is TGTGCCAGCAGCTTGGACGGGGGTAAGAGGACGGAGACCCAGTACTTC. This gives the protein CASSLDGGKRTETQYF.

The rearrangement links TRBV5-6 to TRBJ2-3; 8 bases map to TRBD2. V lost 6 bases to trimming and J lost 1 base; unmatched junction nucleotides: 4. CDR1 is SGHDT and CDR2 is YYEEEE in the germline V gene. The CDR3 contains 14 residues. Written as DNA, the CDR3 is TGTGCCAGCACCTCACTAGCGGGCACAGATACGCAGTATTTT. Translating gives CASTSLAGTDTQYF.

The chain has TRBV6-1 and TRBJ1-5; tentative D call: TRBD1 (6 bases). The V and J ends lost 3 bases and 2 bases respectively, with 11 bases between them. This CDR3 is 15 amino acids long. Germline V gene lookup returns CDR1 MNHNS and CDR2 SASEGT. CDR3: CASSEQGPGNQPQHF. DNA for the CDR3: TGTGCCAGCAGTGAGCAGGGGCCGGGCAATCAGCCCCAGCATTTT.

The chain carries TRBV6-6 and TRBJ2-5; TRBD1 matches at 7 bases. V was pared by 5 bases and J by 0 bases, with 6 bases of the junction left unmatched. Germline assignment: CDR1 MNHNY and CDR2 SVGAGI (reference sequence). CDR3 length: 15 residues. Here the CDR3 reads CASSKGQTNQETQYF. The CDR3 DNA reads TGTGCCAGCAGTAAGGGACAGACTAACCAAGAGACCCAGTACTTC.

The chain carries TRBV7-9 and TRBJ2-7, with 7 bases aligning to TRBD2. V trimming: 0 bases; J trimming: 1 base; junction bases outside the gene matches: 9. The CDR3 is 17 residues long. The germline gives CDR1 SEHNR, CDR2 FQNEAQ (reference sequence). Here the CDR3 reads CASSLARWGGESYEQYF. The CDR3 region has the DNA TGTGCCAGCAGCTTAGCGCGGTGGGGGGGTGAGTCCTACGAGCAGTACTTC.

This clone was recorded a few times. J is TRBJ1-1 and V is TRBV21-1; the table's D gene call, TRBD1, was not cross checked with the DNA. TRBV21-1 represents a pseudogene. The CDR3 has 13 residues. This chain's CDR3 is CASTRTGGSEAFF. The CDR3 nucleotides read TGTGCCAGCACTCGGACAGGGGGCAGTGAAGCTTTCTTT.

The V and J genes are TRBV7-9 and TRBJ1-1; no definite D call. Germline CDR1 is SEHNR and CDR2 is FQNEAQ (reference sequence). The CDR3 has 11 residues. Trimming removed 4 bases from V and 6 bases from J, with 6 bases in between. The CDR3 reads CASSYGAEAFF. In DNA form, the CDR3 reads TGTGCCAGCAGCTACGGGGCTGAAGCTTTCTTT.

The chain uses TRBV7-2 and TRBJ2-2; D perhaps matches TRBD1 (6 bases). CDR1 is SGHTA and CDR2 is FQGNSA in the germline V gene. The CDR3 contains 18 residues. V lost 6 bases and J lost 5, with 25 bases in between. The CDR3, as DNA: TGTGCCAGCAGGCAAAGCCACACAGGGTCTTTATTGACCGGGGAGCTGTTTTTT. It specifies CASRQSHTGSLLTGELFF.

The CDR3 DNA sequence: TGTGCCAGCAGCTTAGGTCTGCAAGCCGAGACTTTAGCCAAAAACATTCAGTACTTC. It is translated as CASSLGLQAETLAKNIQYF. The chain is built from TRBV7-2 and TRBJ2-4, with D hard to call. The CDR3 is made up of 19 amino acids. Germline CDR1 is SGHTA and CDR2 is FQGNSA. Trimming cost V 1 base and J 0 bases, with 19 bases left between them.

J is TRBJ1-2 and V is TRBV30; D unresolved. The germline V gene encodes CDR1 GTSNPN and CDR2 SVGIG (reference sequence). This CDR3 region has 13 residues. The germline V and J ends were trimmed by 3 bases and 5 bases, with 13 bases remaining between them. CDR3 in DNA: TGTGCCTGGAGGGCGTTGGGGAGGTATGGCTACACCTTC. Protein sequence: CAWRALGRYGYTF. Combining the CDR3 with reference TRBV30 and TRBJ1-2 gives the whole variable domain SQTIHQWPATLVQPVGSPLSLECTVEGTSNPNLYWYRQAAGRGLQLLFYSVGIGQISSEVPQNLSASRPQDRQFILSSKKLLLSDSGFYLCAWRALGRYGYTFGSGTRLTVV.

This clone was counted a few times. The rearrangement uses TRBV10-3 and TRBJ1-4; no definite D call. V was pared by 6 bases and J by 8 bases, with 13 bases between. The germline gives CDR1 ENHRY, CDR2 SYGVKD. The CDR3 loop spans 13 amino acids. The CDR3 DNA reads TGTGCCATCAGCGCCGGGATAGGAGAAAAACTGTTTTTT. Translated: CAISAGIGEKLFF.

The chain is built from TRBV7-2 and TRBJ2-5; 9 nucleotides line up with TRBD2. The length of the CDR3 is 15 residues. Germline V CDR1 and CDR2: SGHTA, FQGNSA. With 5 bases clipped from V and 2 bases from J, the junction kept 6 bases outside the gene matches. The CDR3 loop reads CASSREREEQETQYF. The CDR3 DNA follows: TGTGCCAGCAGCCGAGAGCGGGAGGAACAAGAGACCCAGTACTTC.

The chain joins TRBV9 to TRBJ2-3, with TRBD2 as a possible D gene (6 bases). In germline, CDR1 is SGDLS, CDR2 YYNGEE. This CDR3 contains 12 residues. The ends were cut back, 4 bases at V and 6 bases at J, with 9 bases in the middle. CDR3 coding DNA: TGTGCCAGCAGCCGGGACTTGGATACGCAGTATTTT. Amino acids: CASSRDLDTQYF.

The rearrangement uses TRBV2 and TRBJ2-5; a weak D match, TRBD2 (5 bases). In germline, CDR1 is SNHLY, CDR2 FYNNEI. Trimming cost V 8 bases and J 5 bases, with 12 bases left between them. The CDR3 extends over 12 amino acids. In DNA, the CDR3 is TGTGCCAGCGTGCCCCCGGGGGAGACCCAGTACTTC. Translating it yields CASVPPGETQYF.

V usage is TRBV4-1 and J usage is TRBJ1-4, with D maybe TRBD1 (6 bases). Trimming shortened V by 0 bases and J by 6 bases, and 17 bases separated the two germline ends. This CDR3 contains 17 residues. Germline lookup yields CDR1 MGHRA and CDR2 YSYEKL. The CDR3 loop is CASSQDMQPEGDEKLFF. For the CDR3, the DNA is TGCGCCAGCAGCCAAGATATGCAACCTGAGGGGGATGAAAAACTGTTTTTT.

This clone was detected a few times. This chain links TRBV5-4 with TRBJ1-5; maybe TRBD1 (5 bases). The CDR3 consists of 13 residues. Germline V gives CDR1 SGHNT, CDR2 YYREEE (reference sequence). The V and J ends lost 1 base and 6 bases respectively, with 8 bases between them. CDR3 amino acids: CASSLQGSQPQHF. The CDR3 DNA reads TGTGCCAGCAGCTTGCAGGGCAGTCAGCCCCAGCATTTT.

This clone was recorded a few times. The chain carries TRBV7-2 and TRBJ2-7; D may be TRBD2 (6 bases). The CDR3 has 15 amino acids. Germline V CDR1 and CDR2: SGHTA, FQGNSA. V lost 0 bases and J lost 4, with 13 bases in between. The CDR3 here is CASSLASSALYEQYF. The CDR3 bases are TGTGCCAGCAGCTTAGCCTCTAGCGCCCTTTACGAGCAGTACTTC.

This chain connects TRBV30 to TRBJ2-1; 8 positions agree with TRBD2. Germline V gene sequence: CDR1 GTSNPN, CDR2 SVGIG (reference sequence). This CDR3 has 14 residues. V lost 3 bases and J lost 4; bases outside the gene matches: 5. As DNA, the CDR3 is TGTGCCTGGAGGGTGGCGGGGGGTTACAATGAGCAGTTCTTC. Its translation: CAWRVAGGYNEQFF.

V usage is TRBV13 and J usage is TRBJ1-2, with D possibly TRBD1 on 5 matching bases. CDR3 length: 13 amino acids. Trimming removed 5 bases from V and 8 bases from J, with 15 bases in between. CDR1 PRHDT and CDR2 FYEKMQ come from the germline V gene (reference sequence). Here the CDR3 DNA reads TGTGCCAGCAGCGAGGGTGGGGGGGGAGGCTACACCTTC. Protein: CASSEGGGGGYTF.